This passage covers 30 T cell receptor beta chains from one sample sequenced in a study of T cells after yellow fever vaccination. From the 5' RACE reads, TCRdb called clonotypes with MiXCR, one entry per CDR3 protein. The sample holds roughly 250,000 distinct CDR3 sequences, roughly 13% seen once. The sequencing used CD4+ T cells sorted from PBMCs, collected 45 days after the yellow fever booster vaccination. Receptors originate from a man between 25 and 39 years old who received the YFV17D yellow fever vaccine.

The chain employs TRBV18 and TRBJ2-5; D is perhaps TRBD1 (6 bases). Per germline, CDR1 KGHSH and CDR2 LQKENI. Trimming cost V 8 bases and J 5 bases, with 15 bases left between them. The CDR3 has 13 amino acids. This CDR3 reads CASATGSGETQYF. The CDR3 DNA reads TGTGCCAGCGCGACAGGCTCCGGGGAGACCCAGTACTTC.

This clonotype has only a few counts. CDR3 nucleotides: TGTGCCAGCAGCTTAGCAGGGGGCTCAAAAAACATTCAGTACTTC. This gives the protein CASSLAGGSKNIQYF. The rearrangement links TRBV7-2 to TRBJ2-4; TRBD1 aligns across 7 bases. The germline CDR1 and CDR2 sequences are SGHTA and FQGNSA. The CDR3 consists of 15 residues. With V trimmed by 0 bases and J by 4 bases, 3 bases remained unmatched.

The V call is TRBV7-2, the J call TRBJ2-2, with 9 bases that match TRBD1. After removal of 5 bases from V and 0 bases from J, the junction contained 1 base not matched to a gene. The CDR3 consists of 15 residues. Looked up from germline, CDR1 is SGHTA and CDR2 is FQGNSA. The CDR3 region is CASSRQGANTGELFF. DNA for the CDR3: TGTGCCAGCAGCCGACAGGGGGCGAACACCGGGGAGCTGTTTTTT.

The CDR3 sequence is CASSYGGEPNYGYTF. The DNA of the CDR3 is TGTGCCAGCAGTTACGGTGGGGAACCTAACTATGGCTACACCTTC. V usage is TRBV6-5 and J usage is TRBJ1-2; no clear D. The CDR3 consists of 15 residues. Trimming stripped 2 bases from V and 0 bases from J, with 10 bases between. Germline V gene data show CDR1 as MNHEY and CDR2 as SVGAGI.

This clonotype was recorded at least ten times. The chain links TRBV28 to TRBJ1-2; TRBD1 matches 9 bases. CDR3 length: 13 residues. Germline V lookup: CDR1 MDHEN, CDR2 SYDVKM. V lost 6 bases and J lost 2; bases outside the gene matches: 1. In DNA, the CDR3 is TGTGCCAGCAGGACAGGGGGGAACTATGGCTACACCTTC. It yields the protein CASRTGGNYGYTF.

The CDR3, as DNA: TGTGCCAGCAGTGGTGCCTCTAGCGGTTCCTACAATGAGCAGTTCTTC. Its translation: CASSGASSGSYNEQFF. The chain combines TRBV6-2 or TRBV6-3 with TRBJ2-1; TRBD2 agrees at 7 bases. The V segment lost 5 bases and the J segment 1 base; nucleotides outside the gene matches: 8. The CDR3 sequence is 16 residues long. CDR1 MNHEY and CDR2 SVGEGT come from the germline V gene.

This clonotype occurred a few times. V is TRBV29-1 and J is TRBJ2-1, with a weak D call TRBD1 (5 bases). Trimming cost V 0 bases and J 15 bases, with 9 bases left between them. Germline values: CDR1 SQVTM, CDR2 ANQGSEA. The CDR3 is made up of 10 amino acids. CDR3 coding DNA: TGCAGCGTTGAAGATTTGGGGCCGTTCTTC. It specifies CSVEDLGPFF.

CDR3 amino acids: CSVQEHTDTQYF. The CDR3 nucleotides read TGCAGCGTTCAGGAACACACAGATACGCAGTATTTT. V is TRBV29-1 and J is TRBJ2-3; unclear D gene. The V end was cut by 5 bases, the J end by 2 bases, with 8 bases between. The CDR3 sequence is 12 residues long. The germline gives CDR1 SQVTM, CDR2 ANQGSEA.

This clonotype has only a few counts. CDR3 sequence reads: CSVALFGTGAGELFF. CDR3 bases: TGCAGCGTTGCGTTGTTCGGGACAGGGGCCGGGGAGCTGTTTTTT. The rearrangement uses TRBV29-1 and TRBJ2-2, with 10 bases that match TRBD1. The germline gives CDR1 SQVTM, CDR2 ANQGSEA. This CDR3 spans 15 amino acids. After removal of 4 bases from V and 6 bases from J, the junction contained 8 bases not matched to a gene.

This clonotype has a count of ten or more. The rearrangement joins TRBV12-3 or TRBV12-4 to TRBJ1-2; 10 nucleotides line up with TRBD1. The CDR3 covers 13 residues. V was pared by 6 bases and J by 6 bases, with 4 bases of the junction left unmatched. This chain's CDR3 is CASSIGQGDGYTF. DNA for the CDR3: TGTGCCAGCAGCATAGGACAGGGGGATGGCTACACCTTC.

This clonotype came up many times. The chain uses TRBV5-6 and TRBJ1-2; unclear D gene. Trimming took off 9 bases at V and 3 bases at J, with 15 bases between the two ends. CDR1 and CDR2 from the germline V gene are SGHDT and YYEEEE. The length of the CDR3 is 13 residues. Here the CDR3 reads CATKKPADYGYTF. In DNA form, the CDR3 reads TGTGCCACCAAAAAACCGGCGGACTATGGCTACACCTTC.

In its sample, this clonotype was seen a few times. The V call is TRBV19, the J call TRBJ2-7, with D perhaps assigned TRBD1 or TRBD2 (5 bases each). Germline V gene lookup returns CDR1 LNHDA and CDR2 SQIVND (reference sequence). The CDR3 is made up of 12 amino acids. V was pared by 3 bases and J by 3 bases, with 6 bases between. CDR3 DNA sequence: TGTGCCAGTAGTATTGGGGGCTACGAGCAGTACTTC. It is translated as CASSIGGYEQYF.

A few counts support this clonotype. The V call is TRBV5-1, the J call TRBJ2-1; D not certain. Germline loops: CDR1 SGHRS, CDR2 YFSETQ. The CDR3 totals 13 residues. The V gene lost 4 bases and the J gene lost 10 bases, with 15 bases spanning the gap. CDR3 nucleotide sequence: TGCGCCAGCAGCCCGGGCCACTCGGGCGAGCAGTTCTTC. It yields the protein CASSPGHSGEQFF.

This chain connects TRBV29-1 to TRBJ2-3; TRBD2 aligns across 7 bases. V shed 7 bases, J shed 0 bases, and the junction held 4 bases outside the gene matches. The CDR3 consists of 13 residues. CDR1 is SQVTM, CDR2 ANQGSEA, per germline. CDR3 sequence reads: CSARAGSTDTQYF. CDR3 bases: TGCAGCGCCCGAGCGGGAAGCACAGATACGCAGTATTTT.

This clonotype appeared a few times. This chain uses TRBV6-5 with TRBJ2-7; D is undetermined. This CDR3 is 15 amino acids long. The germline V gene encodes CDR1 MNHEY and CDR2 SVGAGI. The ends were cut back, 9 bases at V and 0 bases at J, with 18 bases in the middle. The CDR3 loop is CARITRAKSSYEQYF. For the CDR3, the DNA is TGTGCCAGAATTACAAGGGCGAAAAGCTCCTACGAGCAGTACTTC.

The V gene is TRBV6-5, the J gene TRBJ2-7; 12 positions match TRBD2. Trimming removed 5 bases from V and 4 bases from J; junction bases left unmatched: 6. The CDR3 has 15 amino acids. Germline loops: CDR1 MNHEY, CDR2 SVGAGI. CDR3 in amino acids: CASSLHGTSGYEQYF. The CDR3 coding sequence is TGTGCCAGCAGTCTCCACGGGACTAGCGGGTACGAGCAGTACTTC.

The chain carries TRBV5-1 and TRBJ1-5; perhaps TRBD1 as D (6 bases). Trimming shortened V by 5 bases and J by 4 bases, and 16 bases separated the two germline ends. Germline V gene sequence: CDR1 SGHRS, CDR2 YFSETQ. CDR3 length: 15 amino acids. The CDR3 region is CASSEQGAVNQPQHF. CDR3 DNA: TGCGCCAGCAGTGAACAGGGAGCGGTAAATCAGCCCCAGCATTTT.

This clonotype was counted between two and nine times. The V gene is TRBV20-1, the J gene TRBJ2-4, with D unresolved. Germline CDR1 reads DFQATT; CDR2 reads SNEGSKA (reference sequence). Trimming left V 2 bases short and J 6 bases short, with 11 bases between. The CDR3 has 13 residues. This CDR3 is CSARPVLLNIQYF. The CDR3 region has the DNA TGCAGTGCTAGACCGGTCCTTCTAAACATTCAGTACTTC.

The chain couples TRBV20-1 to TRBJ2-6; D unresolved. Germline-derived CDR1 and CDR2 are DFQATT and SNEGSKA (reference sequence). The V end lost 0 bases, the J end lost 0 bases, and 9 bases lay between the germline ends. The CDR3 has 16 residues. CDR3 region: CSARDSGVSGANVLTF. The CDR3 DNA reads TGCAGTGCTAGAGATAGTGGAGTCTCTGGGGCCAACGTCCTGACTTTC.

The rearrangement uses TRBV5-1 and TRBJ1-1; no firm D call. The CDR3 runs to 11 residues. Trimming removed 5 bases from V and 7 bases from J, with 9 bases in between. Germline CDR1 SGHRS, CDR2 YFSETQ. The CDR3 loop reads CASRYEDEAFF. The CDR3 DNA follows: TGCGCCAGCAGGTATGAAGATGAAGCTTTCTTT.

This chain joins TRBV5-1 and TRBJ2-3; tentatively, D is TRBD1 (7 bases). V was shortened by 3 bases and J by 6 bases, with 14 bases between the two germline ends. In germline, CDR1 is SGHRS, CDR2 YFSETQ. There are 14 residues in the CDR3. CDR3 coding DNA: TGCGCCAGCAGCTGGCGACAGGGAGGCGATACGCAGTATTTT. Translating gives CASSWRQGGDTQYF.

This clonotype was counted a few times. The chain recombines TRBV4-3 with TRBJ1-6, with no clear D. The CDR3 spans 17 residues. Germline assignment: CDR1 LGHNA and CDR2 YSLEER. V lost 2 bases, J lost 0 bases, and 11 bases lay in between. As DNA, the CDR3 is TGCGCCAGCAGCCAATCTTCCACGAGCTCCTATAATTCACCCCTCCACTTT. Its translation is CASSQSSTSSYNSPLHF.

This clonotype was seen a handful of times. V and J are TRBV29-1 and TRBJ2-3; TRBD2 matches at 12 bases. Germline V CDR1 and CDR2: SQVTM, ANQGSEA. After removal of 4 bases from V and 2 bases from J, the junction contained 4 bases not matched to a gene. The CDR3 runs 15 residues. CDR3 DNA sequence: TGCAGCGTTGCGGGACTAGCGGGTCCCACAGATACGCAGTATTTT. Translating it yields CSVAGLAGPTDTQYF.

The chain links TRBV6-4 to TRBJ2-3, with D maybe TRBD1 (6 bases). Between the trimmed V and J ends, which lost 2 bases and 4 bases, there was a span of 10 bases. The CDR3 is 14 residues long. The germline gives CDR1 MRHNA, CDR2 SNTAGT. Here the CDR3 reads CASSDTGFPDTQYF. The CDR3, as DNA: TGTGCCAGCAGTGACACAGGGTTCCCAGATACGCAGTATTTT.

This clonotype was seen a handful of times. The chain uses TRBV28 and TRBJ2-1, with 16 bases that match TRBD2. The CDR3 totals 15 residues. Germline CDR1 reads MDHEN; CDR2 reads SYDVKM. V gave up 6 bases and J gave up 9 bases; unmatched junction bases: 5. Here the CDR3 reads CASRGLAGGEAEQFF. CDR3 DNA: TGTGCCAGCAGGGGACTAGCGGGAGGGGAGGCTGAGCAGTTCTTC.

This clonotype came up a few times. The V and J genes are TRBV5-1 and TRBJ2-5; possibly TRBD2 for D (5 bases). The CDR3 covers 13 residues. Germline assignment: CDR1 SGHRS and CDR2 YFSETQ. Trimming cost V 4 bases and J 5 bases, with 12 bases left between them. CDR3 nucleotide sequence: TGCGCCAGCAGCCAGATTTCGGGGGAGACCCAGTACTTC. It is translated as CASSQISGETQYF.

To note about this clonotype: The junction differs from germline at one of its ends, possibly a read error. V is TRBV6-1 and J is TRBJ2-1; TRBD2 matches 12 bases. In germline, CDR1 is MNHNS, CDR2 SASEGT. CDR3 size: 14 residues. This CDR3 reads CASTRTSGKNVQFF. DNA for the CDR3: TGTGCCAGCACTAGGACTAGCGGGAAGAATGTGCAGTTCTTC.

This clonotype was seen more than once but under ten times. Written as DNA, the CDR3 is TGTGCCAGCAGCGTGCGGGGCGAGAAAGCTTTCTTT. This gives the protein CASSVRGEKAFF. The chain combines TRBV7-2 with TRBJ1-1; TRBD1 is a possible D gene (5 bases). Germline V gives CDR1 SGHTA, CDR2 FQGNSA. The CDR3 runs 12 residues. V lost 5 bases to trimming and J lost 9 bases, with 13 bases between them. Complete variable domain (other parts from reference TRBV7-2 and TRBJ1-1): GAGVSQSPSNKVTEKGKDVELRCDPISGHTALYWYRQSLGQGLEFLIYFQGNSAPDKSGLPSDRFSAERTGGSVSTLTIQRTQQEDSAVYLCASSVRGEKAFFGQGTRLTVV.

The chain has TRBV7-9 and TRBJ2-2; 7 nucleotides align to TRBD1. Germline lookup yields CDR1 SEHNR and CDR2 FQNEAQ (reference sequence). V shed 2 bases and J 7 bases; nucleotides not matched to a gene: 7. The CDR3 has 15 amino acids. The CDR3: CASSLKQGYIGELFF. Written as DNA, the CDR3 is TGTGCCAGCAGCTTAAAACAGGGGTATATCGGGGAGCTGTTTTTT.

The genes are TRBV6-1 and TRBJ2-2; 7 nucleotides match TRBD2. CDR1 is MNHNS and CDR2 is SASEGT in the germline V gene. The CDR3 is made up of 15 amino acids. J was trimmed by 9 bases and V by 6 bases; bases with no gene match: 13. In DNA, the CDR3 is TGTGCCAGCAGCCCGACGCGGGAGCGAACCTGGGAGCTGTTTTTT. It specifies CASSPTRERTWELFF.